These T cell receptor beta chains were read from a single sample in a study of T cells in Graves' hyperthyroidism and ophthalmopathy. TCRdb re-called the multiplex PCR reads with MiXCR, one entry per CDR3 protein. The profile shows around 370,000 distinct CDR3 sequences, less than 20% of them singletons. The sequenced sample was blood. The receptors originated from a man between 18 and 35 years old with Graves' ophthalmopathy. CDR3s include the opening cysteine and the closing phenylalanine or tryptophan. The order of the fields is V gene, CDR3 length, D gene, J gene, clone size, CDR3 protein, CDR3 DNA. D genes are given only for firm matches. Clone size appears in some rows only: once, few, many, or a class for an expanded clone.

v_call: TRBV7-9
cdr3_length: 14
d_call: TRBD1
j_call: TRBJ1-6
clone_size: few
cdr3_aa: CASSRDRYNSPLHF
cdr3_nt: TGTGCCAGCAGTCGGGACAGATATAATTCACCCCTCCACTTT

v_call: TRBV2
cdr3_length: 14
d_call: .
j_call: TRBJ2-5
clone_size: .
cdr3_aa: CASRADRYQETQYF
cdr3_nt: TGTGCCAGCCGGGCCGACAGGTACCAAGAGACCCAGTACTTC

v_call: TRBV6-1
cdr3_length: 16
d_call: .
j_call: TRBJ1-5
clone_size: .
cdr3_aa: CASSEVGLSRNQPQHF
cdr3_nt: TGTGCCAGCAGTGAAGTGGGTCTGAGTAGGAATCAGCCCCAGCATTTT

v_call: TRBV4-1
cdr3_length: 17
d_call: .
j_call: TRBJ1-2
clone_size: .
cdr3_aa: CASSQISGTLRDYGYTF
cdr3_nt: TGCGCCAGCAGCCAGATCTCCGGGACCCTAAGGGACTATGGCTACACCTTC

v_call: TRBV20-1
cdr3_length: 14
d_call: .
j_call: TRBJ2-5
clone_size: many
cdr3_aa: CSASAGSQQETQYF
cdr3_nt: TGCAGTGCTAGTGCCGGGAGTCAACAAGAGACCCAGTACTTC

v_call: TRBV6-1
cdr3_length: 16
d_call: TRBD1
j_call: TRBJ1-1
clone_size: many
cdr3_aa: CASSPFSSGTGSEAFF
cdr3_nt: TGTGCCAGCAGTCCGTTTAGTTCCGGGACAGGCTCTGAAGCTTTCTTT

v_call: TRBV5-1
cdr3_length: 16
d_call: TRBD1
j_call: TRBJ1-2
clone_size: .
cdr3_aa: CASSFRTGKSNYGYTF
cdr3_nt: TGCGCCAGCAGCTTCCGGACAGGGAAATCTAACTATGGCTACACCTTC

v_call: TRBV4-1
cdr3_length: 17
d_call: .
j_call: TRBJ1-4
clone_size: .
cdr3_aa: CASTGGGKGYANEKLFF
cdr3_nt: TGCGCCAGTACCGGCGGGGGCAAAGGATATGCTAATGAAAAACTGTTTTTT

v_call: TRBV5-4
cdr3_length: 16
d_call: .
j_call: TRBJ2-3
clone_size: .
cdr3_aa: CASSLSGQTSTDTQYF
cdr3_nt: TGTGCCAGCAGCTTATCTGGACAAACTAGCACAGATACGCAGTATTTT

v_call: TRBV4-1
cdr3_length: 16
d_call: TRBD1
j_call: TRBJ1-2
clone_size: .
cdr3_aa: CASSLEKHGQADGYTF
cdr3_nt: TGCGCCAGCAGCCTCGAAAAACACGGACAGGCAGATGGCTACACCTTC

v_call: TRBV5-6
cdr3_length: 15
d_call: .
j_call: TRBJ2-3
clone_size: .
cdr3_aa: CASSRTQGVPDTQYF
cdr3_nt: TGTGCCAGCAGTCGGACCCAGGGCGTCCCAGATACGCAGTATTTT

v_call: TRBV7-9
cdr3_length: 14
d_call: .
j_call: TRBJ1-1
clone_size: many
cdr3_aa: CASSPFGGDTEAFF
cdr3_nt: TGTGCCAGCAGCCCCTTTGGGGGGGACACTGAAGCTTTCTTT

v_call: TRBV10-3
cdr3_length: 15
d_call: .
j_call: TRBJ1-5
clone_size: many
cdr3_aa: CAIGKGGGSNQPQHF
cdr3_nt: TGTGCCATCGGGAAGGGGGGAGGGAGCAATCAGCCCCAGCATTTT

v_call: TRBV12-3/TRBV12-4
cdr3_length: 15
d_call: .
j_call: TRBJ2-2
clone_size: .
cdr3_aa: CASSLSGARTGELFF
cdr3_nt: TGTGCCAGCAGTTTATCGGGGGCGCGCACCGGGGAGCTGTTTTTT

v_call: TRBV28
cdr3_length: 16
d_call: .
j_call: TRBJ1-1
clone_size: few
cdr3_aa: CASSLLGGAMNTEAFF
cdr3_nt: TGTGCCAGCAGTTTACTAGGGGGGGCGATGAACACTGAAGCTTTCTTT

v_call: TRBV27
cdr3_length: 14
d_call: .
j_call: TRBJ2-7
clone_size: many
cdr3_aa: CASSLYGGSYEQYF
cdr3_nt: TGTGCCAGCAGTTTATACGGGGGTTCGTACGAGCAGTACTTC

v_call: TRBV7-2
cdr3_length: 15
d_call: .
j_call: TRBJ1-2
clone_size: few
cdr3_aa: CASSLGFGPNYGYTF
cdr3_nt: TGTGCCAGCAGCTTAGGATTCGGACCTAACTATGGCTACACCTTC

v_call: TRBV9
cdr3_length: 13
d_call: TRBD1
j_call: TRBJ2-7
clone_size: few
cdr3_aa: CASSIRQGYEQYF
cdr3_nt: TGTGCCAGCAGCATACGACAGGGGTACGAGCAGTACTTC

v_call: TRBV6-2/TRBV6-3
cdr3_length: 15
d_call: .
j_call: TRBJ1-1
clone_size: many
cdr3_aa: CASKIRWSGNTEAFF
cdr3_nt: TGTGCCAGCAAGATCAGGTGGAGTGGGAACACTGAAGCTTTCTTT

v_call: TRBV5-5
cdr3_length: 14
d_call: .
j_call: TRBJ2-7
clone_size: many
cdr3_aa: CASSLGTETYEQYF
cdr3_nt: TGTGCCAGCAGCTTAGGGACGGAGACCTACGAGCAGTACTTC

v_call: TRBV6-1
cdr3_length: 13
d_call: .
j_call: TRBJ2-1
clone_size: .
cdr3_aa: CASSEQLYNEQFF
cdr3_nt: TGTGCCAGCAGTGAGCAGCTTTACAATGAGCAGTTCTTC

v_call: TRBV6-1
cdr3_length: 18
d_call: TRBD1
j_call: TRBJ2-1
clone_size: .
cdr3_aa: CASSVGQGYSFAYNEQFF
cdr3_nt: TGTGCCAGCAGCGTCGGACAGGGATACAGCTTCGCCTACAATGAGCAGTTCTTC

v_call: TRBV2
cdr3_length: 15
d_call: TRBD1
j_call: TRBJ1-4
clone_size: many
cdr3_aa: CASSEEGTGAEKLFF
cdr3_nt: TGTGCCAGCAGTGAAGAGGGGACAGGGGCTGAAAAACTGTTTTTT

v_call: TRBV20-1
cdr3_length: 17
d_call: TRBD2
j_call: TRBJ2-3
clone_size: many
cdr3_aa: CSADNRGLAGNTDTQYF
cdr3_nt: TGCAGTGCGGATAATCGTGGACTAGCGGGTAACACAGATACGCAGTATTTT

v_call: TRBV2
cdr3_length: 12
d_call: .
j_call: TRBJ2-7
clone_size: many
cdr3_aa: CASSGNGYEQYF
cdr3_nt: TGTGCCAGCAGTGGGAACGGCTACGAGCAGTACTTC

v_call: TRBV7-6
cdr3_length: 17
d_call: TRBD1
j_call: TRBJ2-3
clone_size: few
cdr3_aa: CASRRDRTGMSTDTQYF
cdr3_nt: TGTGCCAGCAGACGAGACAGGACAGGGATGAGCACAGATACGCAGTATTTT

v_call: TRBV20-1
cdr3_length: 17
d_call: .
j_call: TRBJ2-2
clone_size: few
cdr3_aa: CSARPLEANSNTGELFF
cdr3_nt: TGCAGTGCCCGCCCCCTGGAAGCGAACTCGAACACCGGGGAGCTGTTTTTT

v_call: TRBV20-1
cdr3_length: 12
d_call: .
j_call: TRBJ1-2
clone_size: .
cdr3_aa: CSATTANYGYTF
cdr3_nt: TGCAGTGCTACGACAGCTAACTATGGCTACACCTTC

v_call: TRBV3-1
cdr3_length: 16
d_call: TRBD1
j_call: TRBJ1-1
clone_size: many
cdr3_aa: CASSQALDRGCTEAFF
cdr3_nt: TGTGCCAGCAGCCAAGCCCTTGACAGGGGGTGCACTGAAGCTTTCTTT

v_call: TRBV6-1
cdr3_length: 13
d_call: .
j_call: TRBJ2-2
clone_size: many
cdr3_aa: CASTQGRTGELFF
cdr3_nt: TGTGCCAGCACGCAGGGGAGGACCGGGGAGCTGTTTTTT

v_call: TRBV7-9
cdr3_length: 16
d_call: .
j_call: TRBJ1-1
clone_size: .
cdr3_aa: CASSHKDPSVSTEAFF
cdr3_nt: TGTGCCAGCAGCCATAAAGACCCCTCAGTCTCCACTGAAGCTTTCTTT

v_call: TRBV7-2
cdr3_length: 15
d_call: TRBD2
j_call: TRBJ2-1
clone_size: .
cdr3_aa: CASSLPGGPCNEQFF
cdr3_nt: TGTGCCAGCAGCCTACCGGGGGGACCCTGCAATGAGCAGTTCTTC

v_call: TRBV25-1
cdr3_length: 14
d_call: .
j_call: TRBJ2-5
clone_size: .
cdr3_aa: CASSEQGGLETQYF
cdr3_nt: TGTGCCAGCAGTGAACAGGGAGGATTAGAGACCCAGTACTTC

v_call: TRBV9
cdr3_length: 15
d_call: TRBD1
j_call: TRBJ1-1
clone_size: many
cdr3_aa: CASSVGTGGNTEAFF
cdr3_nt: TGTGCCAGCAGCGTAGGGACAGGGGGGAACACTGAAGCTTTCTTT

v_call: TRBV10-3
cdr3_length: 17
d_call: .
j_call: TRBJ2-2
clone_size: many
cdr3_aa: CAIRSSFGPDGTGELFF
cdr3_nt: TGTGCCATCAGGAGTAGTTTCGGACCCGATGGAACCGGGGAGCTGTTTTTT

v_call: TRBV6-1
cdr3_length: 13
d_call: TRBD1
j_call: TRBJ1-2
clone_size: few
cdr3_aa: CASRADRVEGYTF
cdr3_nt: TGTGCCAGCAGAGCCGACAGGGTAGAAGGCTACACCTTC

v_call: TRBV18
cdr3_length: 15
d_call: .
j_call: TRBJ2-2
clone_size: many
cdr3_aa: CASSPRDIRTGELFF
cdr3_nt: TGTGCCAGCTCACCAAGGGACATCCGTACCGGGGAGCTGTTTTTT

v_call: TRBV18
cdr3_length: 14
d_call: TRBD1
j_call: TRBJ2-7
clone_size: many
cdr3_aa: CASSSDRVRYEQYF
cdr3_nt: TGTGCCAGCTCATCGGACAGGGTACGCTACGAGCAGTACTTC

v_call: TRBV2
cdr3_length: 13
d_call: .
j_call: TRBJ1-1
clone_size: many
cdr3_aa: CASGDGRNTEAFF
cdr3_nt: TGTGCCAGCGGGGACGGACGGAACACTGAAGCTTTCTTT

v_call: TRBV18
cdr3_length: 16
d_call: .
j_call: TRBJ2-6
clone_size: .
cdr3_aa: CASSPQSSSGANVLTF
cdr3_nt: TGTGCCAGCTCACCCCAGTCATCCTCCGGGGCCAACGTCCTGACTTTC

v_call: TRBV3-1
cdr3_length: 15
d_call: .
j_call: TRBJ1-5
clone_size: many
cdr3_aa: CASSQDTNRNQPQHF
cdr3_nt: TGTGCCAGCAGCCAAGACACGAATCGCAATCAGCCCCAGCATTTT